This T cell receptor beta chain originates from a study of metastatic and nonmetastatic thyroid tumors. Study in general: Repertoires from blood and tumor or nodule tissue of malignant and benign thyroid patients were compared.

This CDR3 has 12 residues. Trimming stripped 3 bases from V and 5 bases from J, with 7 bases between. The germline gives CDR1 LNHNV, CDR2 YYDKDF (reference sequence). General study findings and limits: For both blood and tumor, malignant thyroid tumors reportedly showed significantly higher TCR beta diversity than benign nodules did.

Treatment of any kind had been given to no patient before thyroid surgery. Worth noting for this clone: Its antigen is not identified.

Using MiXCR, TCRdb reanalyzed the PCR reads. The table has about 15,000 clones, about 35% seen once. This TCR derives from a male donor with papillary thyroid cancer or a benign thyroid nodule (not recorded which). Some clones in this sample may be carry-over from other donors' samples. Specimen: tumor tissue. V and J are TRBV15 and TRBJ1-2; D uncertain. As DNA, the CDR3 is TGTGCCACCAGCAGGGATAGTTATGGCTACACCTTC. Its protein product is CATSRDSYGYTF.